The next 13 T cell receptor beta chains were all read from a single sample in a study of immune heterogeneity within non-small cell lung tumors. Multiplex PCR (32 V and 13 J primers) was used to amplify the TCR beta CDR3. MiXCR was run by TCRdb on the multiplex PCR reads, yielding one entry per CDR3 protein. The sample carries 8,500 to 11,000 distinct CDR3 sequences, about 17% recorded once. Genomic DNA extracted from bulk tumor tissue served as template. A total of about 0.6 ug was used per sample. Several spatially distant biopsies were obtained per primary tumor intraoperatively. The cohort was untreated, with newly diagnosed non-small cell lung cancer undergoing curative surgery. Sample: lung tumor tissue. The origin of the receptors is a middle-aged man with non-small cell lung cancer.

This clonotype was seen many times. The rearrangement uses TRBV15 and TRBJ2-1; 11 bases agree with TRBD2. The CDR3 sequence is 18 residues long. V lost 0 bases and J lost 0; bases outside the gene matches: 4. The V gene's germline CDR1 is LNHNV and CDR2 YYDKDF (reference sequence). In DNA, the CDR3 is TGTGCCACCAGCAGAGAAACTAGCGGGAGTAGCTCCTACAATGAGCAGTTCTTC. It yields the protein CATSRETSGSSSYNEQFF. The variable domain in full, completed from reference TRBV15 and TRBJ2-1, reads DAMVIQNPRYQVTQFGKPVTLSCSQTLNHNVMYWYQQKSSQAPKLLFHYYDKDFNNEADTPDNFQSRRPNTSFCFLDIRSPGLGDTAMYLCATSRETSGSSSYNEQFFGPGTRLTVL.

The chain couples TRBV3-1 to TRBJ2-3, with D unresolved. The better agreement between TRBJ2-5 and the DNA end casts doubt on the J call. From germline, CDR1 is LGHDT and CDR2 YNNKEL (reference sequence). This CDR3 contains 12 residues. CDR3 loop: CASSQEDGTQYF. The CDR3 DNA reads TGTGCCAGCAGCCAAGAGGACGGCACCCAGTACTTC.

This clonotype was seen many times. V is TRBV5-1 and J is TRBJ1-2, with 7 bases that match TRBD1. J gave up 4 bases and V 0 bases, and 6 bases lay outside the gene matches. The length of the CDR3 is 15 residues. Germline CDR1 reads SGHRS; CDR2 reads YFSETQ. CDR3 in amino acids: CASSLEGGYLYGYTF. CDR3 nucleotides: TGCGCCAGCAGCTTGGAAGGGGGCTACCTCTATGGCTACACCTTC.

This clonotype was observed at least ten times. The chain has TRBV20-1 and TRBJ1-5, with 10 bases fitting TRBD1. With V trimmed by 5 bases and J by 7 bases, 5 bases remained unmatched. Looked up from germline, CDR1 is DFQATT and CDR2 is SNEGSKA (reference sequence). The CDR3 runs to 13 residues. CDR3 sequence: CSAPGTGDQPQHF. Here the CDR3 DNA reads TGCAGTGCTCCCGGGACAGGGGACCAGCCCCAGCATTTT.

This clonotype was observed at least ten times. The V and J genes are TRBV29-1 and TRBJ1-4; 12 nucleotides align to TRBD1. Trimming cost V 6 bases and J 6 bases; bases outside gene matches: 2. This CDR3 spans 13 amino acids. Germline CDR1 SQVTM, CDR2 ANQGSEA. CDR3: CSVGDRGHEKLFF. For the CDR3, the DNA is TGCAGCGTCGGGGACAGGGGGCATGAAAAACTGTTTTTT.

By share, this clonotype ranks as medium-sized (0.01 to 0.1%). The chain combines TRBV11-2 with TRBJ1-5; the match to TRBD1 covers 7 bases. Trimming removed 4 bases from V and 4 bases from J; junction bases left unmatched: 4. CDR1 is SGHAT and CDR2 is FQNNGV in the germline V gene. CDR3 length: 14 residues. The CDR3 DNA reads as TGTGCCAGCAGCTCGTCCAGGGGGAATCAGCCCCAGCATTTT. This codes for CASSSSRGNQPQHF.

This clonotype was seen a few times. This could be a read error, since a much larger clone is one nucleotide away. This chain uses TRBV3-1 with TRBJ2-7; D is undetermined. The CDR3 is 15 residues long. Germline V gives CDR1 LGHDT, CDR2 YNNKEL (reference sequence). CDR3 protein: CASSQGGSISYDQYF. Written as DNA, the CDR3 is TGTGCCAGCAGCCAAGGCGGCAGCATCTCCTACGATCAGTACTTC.

This clonotype is medium-sized (0.01 to 0.1%) in the sample. This chain uses TRBV6-1 with TRBJ1-2; D might be TRBD1 (5 bases). V lost 7 bases, J lost 0 bases, and 12 bases lay in between. The CDR3 spans 14 residues. Germline assignment: CDR1 MNHNS and CDR2 SASEGT. This CDR3 is CASTQGGANYGYTF. The CDR3 DNA sequence: TGTGCCAGCACCCAGGGAGGGGCTAACTATGGCTACACCTTC.

This clonotype was detected a few times. The gene calls are TRBV4-3 and TRBJ2-6; tentative D call: TRBD1 (6 bases). The CDR3 totals 16 residues. The V gene's germline CDR1 is LGHNA and CDR2 YSLEER. Trimming cost V 0 bases and J 2 bases, with 8 bases left between them. This CDR3 reads CASSQDQGPGANVLTF. In DNA form, the CDR3 reads TGCGCCAGCAGCCAAGATCAGGGGCCTGGGGCCAACGTCCTGACTTTC.

Concerning this clonotype itself: A much larger clonotype is one base distant, so this may be a read error. The chain joins TRBV10-3 to TRBJ2-1, with 7 positions matching TRBD1. Germline lookup yields CDR1 ENHRY and CDR2 SYGVKD. This CDR3 is built from 16 residues. Here the CDR3 reads CAISDPNRGRNNEQIF. For the CDR3, the DNA is TGTGCCATCAGTGACCCTAACAGGGGCCGAAACAATGAGCAGATCTTC.

Within the sample, this clonotype is medium-sized. V and J are TRBV19 and TRBJ2-7, with TRBD2 as a possible D gene (5 bases). The V gene lost 0 bases and the J gene lost 2 bases, with 23 bases spanning the gap. This CDR3 spans 19 amino acids. Germline loops: CDR1 LNHDA, CDR2 SQIVND (reference sequence). The CDR3 sequence: CASSIDRQIGVLRPYEQYF. The CDR3 DNA sequence: TGTGCCAGTAGTATAGATCGCCAGATCGGGGTTCTCCGGCCCTACGAGCAGTACTTC.

Details on this clonotype: This may arise from a read error, as a much more abundant clone is one base away. J is TRBJ2-3 and V is TRBV12-3 or TRBV12-4; 8 bases map to TRBD1. The CDR3 has 13 residues. CDR3 coding DNA: TGTGCCAGCAGTTTGAGGGGGACAGGTACGCAGTATTTT. Translation gives CASSLRGTGTQYF.

This clonotype was observed many times. The chain is built from TRBV10-3 and TRBJ2-7; D is possibly TRBD1 (6 bases). Germline V gene data show CDR1 as ENHRY and CDR2 as SYGVKD. Trimming took off 0 bases at V and 5 bases at J, with 14 bases between the two ends. This CDR3 has 15 residues. The DNA for the CDR3 is TGTGCCATCAGTGAGTCTGAGCAGGGGATCAACGAGCAGTACTTC. It translates to CAISESEQGINEQYF.